A selection of T cell receptor beta chains follows, all from one sample in a study of OX40 agonist ivuxolimab in advanced cancers. Some clones are missing from TCRdb's copy, which holds only in-frame ones; the method was immunoSEQ multiplex PCR. The table records tens of thousands of clones, over 80% of them present only once. The specimen comprised CD4+ or CD8+ T cells sorted from blood, sampled in a trial of the OX40 agonist ivuxolimab. These receptors all come from an adult with an advanced solid tumor such as melanoma, head and neck, liver or kidney cancer. CDR3s include the opening cysteine and the closing phenylalanine or tryptophan. Fields, in order: V gene, D gene, J gene, clone size, CDR3 length, CDR3 protein, CDR3 DNA. D genes are given only for firm matches. Only part of the rows carry a size: once, few, many, or a class if the clone is expanded.

v_gene: TRBV29-1
d_gene: .
j_gene: TRBJ2-6
abundance: .
len: 15
CDR3aa: CSVEISGAGANVLTF
CDR3nt: TGCAGCGTTGAGATTTCAGGGGCCGGGGCCAACGTCCTGACTTTC

v_gene: TRBV27
d_gene: .
j_gene: TRBJ2-7
abundance: .
len: 14
CDR3aa: CASSRTGVPYEQYF
CDR3nt: TGTGCCAGCTCCAGAACTGGTGTCCCCTACGAGCAGTACTTC

v_gene: TRBV4-1
d_gene: .
j_gene: TRBJ2-6
abundance: .
len: 19
CDR3aa: CASSQVYGDWSSGANVLTF
CDR3nt: TGCGCCAGCAGCCAAGTCTACGGGGACTGGAGCTCTGGGGCCAACGTCCTGACTTTC

v_gene: TRBV2
d_gene: TRBD1
j_gene: TRBJ1-3
abundance: .
len: 15
CDR3aa: CASSADRGAGNTIYF
CDR3nt: TGTGCCAGCAGTGCCGACAGGGGGGCTGGAAACACCATATATTTT

v_gene: TRBV11-3
d_gene: TRBD1
j_gene: TRBJ1-2
abundance: .
len: 15
CDR3aa: CASSFARGHPYGYTF
CDR3nt: TGTGCCAGCAGCTTCGCCAGGGGGCACCCCTATGGCTACACCTTC

v_gene: TRBV14
d_gene: .
j_gene: TRBJ2-7
abundance: .
len: 13
CDR3aa: CASSQRLVYEQYF
CDR3nt: TGTGCCAGCAGCCAGAGACTAGTTTACGAGCAGTACTTC

v_gene: TRBV9
d_gene: TRBD2
j_gene: TRBJ2-1
abundance: .
len: 18
CDR3aa: CASSVKGLAGEAYNEQFF
CDR3nt: TGTGCCAGCAGCGTGAAGGGACTAGCGGGAGAGGCGTACAATGAGCAGTTCTTC

v_gene: TRBV7-9
d_gene: TRBD2
j_gene: TRBJ2-3
abundance: .
len: 17
CDR3aa: CASSLTRTSGDTDTQYF
CDR3nt: TGTGCTAGCAGCTTAACCCGGACTAGCGGAGACACAGATACGCAGTATTTT

v_gene: TRBV14
d_gene: .
j_gene: TRBJ2-5
abundance: .
len: 14
CDR3aa: CASSQVTGRETQYF
CDR3nt: TGTGCCAGCAGCCAAGTTACGGGGAGAGAGACCCAGTACTTC

v_gene: TRBV19
d_gene: TRBD2
j_gene: TRBJ2-1
abundance: .
len: 13
CDR3aa: CASTSGIYNEQFF
CDR3nt: TGTGCCAGTACTAGCGGAATCTACAATGAGCAGTTCTTC

v_gene: TRBV4-2
d_gene: .
j_gene: TRBJ2-1
abundance: .
len: 16
CDR3aa: CASSQLGGTHANEQFF
CDR3nt: TGTGCCAGCAGCCAACTGGGAGGCACCCATGCGAATGAGCAGTTCTTC

v_gene: TRBV6-5
d_gene: TRBD2
j_gene: TRBJ2-1
abundance: .
len: 15
CDR3aa: CASRSGDSSYNEQFF
CDR3nt: TGTGCCAGCAGGAGCGGGGATAGCTCCTACAATGAGCAGTTCTTC

v_gene: TRBV5-1
d_gene: TRBD1
j_gene: TRBJ1-4
abundance: .
len: 15
CDR3aa: CASSLEGAYYEKLFF
CDR3nt: TGCGCCAGCAGCTTGGAGGGGGCTTATTATGAAAAACTGTTTTTT

v_gene: TRBV30
d_gene: TRBD2
j_gene: TRBJ2-2
abundance: many
len: 15
CDR3aa: CAWTASGMNTGELFF
CDR3nt: TGTGCCTGGACGGCTAGCGGGATGAACACCGGGGAGCTGTTTTTT

v_gene: TRBV6-1
d_gene: TRBD2
j_gene: TRBJ2-3
abundance: .
len: 18
CDR3aa: CASSASGRAIRVTDTQYF
CDR3nt: TGTGCCAGCAGTGCTAGCGGGAGGGCCATTAGGGTTACAGATACGCAGTATTTT

v_gene: TRBV28
d_gene: TRBD2
j_gene: TRBJ2-7
abundance: .
len: 15
CDR3aa: CASSLGLAGLYEQYF
CDR3nt: TGTGCCAGCAGTTTGGGACTAGCGGGACTATACGAGCAGTACTTC

v_gene: TRBV4-1
d_gene: .
j_gene: TRBJ2-2
abundance: .
len: 16
CDR3aa: CASSQIRTANTGELFF
CDR3nt: TGCGCCAGCAGCCAAATCAGGACAGCGAACACCGGGGAGCTGTTTTTT